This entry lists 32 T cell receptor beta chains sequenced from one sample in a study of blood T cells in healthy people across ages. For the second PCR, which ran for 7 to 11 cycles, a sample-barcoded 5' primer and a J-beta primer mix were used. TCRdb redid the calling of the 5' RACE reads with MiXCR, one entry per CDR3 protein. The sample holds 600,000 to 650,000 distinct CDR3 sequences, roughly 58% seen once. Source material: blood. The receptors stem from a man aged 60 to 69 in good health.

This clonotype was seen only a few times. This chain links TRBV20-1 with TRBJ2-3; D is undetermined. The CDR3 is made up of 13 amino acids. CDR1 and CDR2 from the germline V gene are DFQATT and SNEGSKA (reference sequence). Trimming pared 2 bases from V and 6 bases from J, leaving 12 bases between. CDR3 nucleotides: TGCAGTGCTAGAAGGCCCTCGGCCGATACGCAGTATTTT. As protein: CSARRPSADTQYF.

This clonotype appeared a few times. CDR3 residues: CASVSTLTAGTGDYEQYF. The CDR3 region has the DNA TGTGCCAGCGTCTCAACCCTTACCGCCGGGACAGGGGACTACGAGCAGTACTTC. The V gene is TRBV7-9, the J gene TRBJ2-7, with 10 bases identical to TRBD1. The CDR3 consists of 18 residues. The V segment lost 8 bases and the J segment 3 bases; nucleotides outside the gene matches: 19. Germline V gene data show CDR1 as SEHNR and CDR2 as FQNEAQ (reference sequence).

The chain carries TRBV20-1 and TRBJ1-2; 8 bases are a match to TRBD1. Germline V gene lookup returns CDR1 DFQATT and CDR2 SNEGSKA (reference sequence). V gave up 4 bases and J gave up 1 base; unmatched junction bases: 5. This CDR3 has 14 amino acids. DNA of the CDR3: TGCAGTGCTACTAGACAGGGGATTAACTATGGCTACACCTTC. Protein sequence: CSATRQGINYGYTF.

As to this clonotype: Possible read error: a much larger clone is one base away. Here the CDR3 DNA reads TGTGCCAGCAGCTCGATATCACGACTGCCTGGCACAGATACGCAGTATTTT. It yields the protein CASSSISRLPGTDTQYF. The chain carries TRBV7-9 and TRBJ2-3; no clear D. V was shortened by 4 bases and J by 1 base, with 18 bases between the two germline ends. The CDR3 loop spans 17 amino acids. Germline CDR1 reads SEHNR; CDR2 reads FQNEAQ (reference sequence).

CDR3 in amino acids: CASTLGQRYEQYF. Written as DNA, the CDR3 is TGTGCCAGCACCCTAGGCCAGCGCTACGAGCAGTACTTC. The rearrangement links TRBV12-3 or TRBV12-4 to TRBJ2-7; D call uncertain. V was trimmed by 7 bases and J by 3 bases, leaving 13 bases between them. The CDR3 is 13 residues long.

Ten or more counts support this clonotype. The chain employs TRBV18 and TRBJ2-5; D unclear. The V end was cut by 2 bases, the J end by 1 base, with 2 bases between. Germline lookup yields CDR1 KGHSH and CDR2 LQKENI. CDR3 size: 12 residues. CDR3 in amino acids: CASSPSQETQYF. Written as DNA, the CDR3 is TGTGCCAGCTCACCATCCCAAGAGACCCAGTACTTC.

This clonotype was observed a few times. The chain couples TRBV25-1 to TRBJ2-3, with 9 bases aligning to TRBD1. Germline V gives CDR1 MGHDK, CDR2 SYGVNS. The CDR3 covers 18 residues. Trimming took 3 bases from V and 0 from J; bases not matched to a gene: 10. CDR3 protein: CASSDQTGGRTSTDTQYF. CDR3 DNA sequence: TGTGCCAGCAGTGATCAGACAGGGGGGAGAACTAGCACAGATACGCAGTATTTT.

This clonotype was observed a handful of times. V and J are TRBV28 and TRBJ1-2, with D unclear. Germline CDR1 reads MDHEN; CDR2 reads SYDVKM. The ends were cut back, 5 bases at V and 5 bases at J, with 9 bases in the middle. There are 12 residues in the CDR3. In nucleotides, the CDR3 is TGTGCCAGCAGTAGTCAGCGGTATGGCTACACCTTC. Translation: CASSSQRYGYTF.

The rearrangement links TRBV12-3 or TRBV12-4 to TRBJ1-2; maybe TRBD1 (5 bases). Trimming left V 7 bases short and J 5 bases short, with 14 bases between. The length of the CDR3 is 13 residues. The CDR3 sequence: CASIRGVGYGYTF. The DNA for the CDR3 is TGTGCCAGCATAAGGGGAGTGGGGTATGGCTACACCTTC.

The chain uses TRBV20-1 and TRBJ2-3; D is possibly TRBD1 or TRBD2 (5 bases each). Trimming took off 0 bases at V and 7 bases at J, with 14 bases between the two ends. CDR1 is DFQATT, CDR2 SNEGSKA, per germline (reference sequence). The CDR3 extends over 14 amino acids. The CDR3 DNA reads TGCAGTGCTAGAGAGGTGACGGGGACGAATACGCAGTATTTT. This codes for CSAREVTGTNTQYF.

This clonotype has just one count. In DNA, the CDR3 is TGCGCCAGCAGCTTCAAGTCAGTCAACAATGAGCAGTTCTTC. Its protein is CASSFKSVNNEQFF. The genes are TRBV5-1 and TRBJ2-1; D call uncertain. V was pared by 2 bases and J by 5 bases, with 11 bases between. This CDR3 has 14 residues. Germline CDR1 and CDR2: SGHRS and YFSETQ.

For the CDR3, the DNA is TGTGCCAGCAGCGCGCGGGGGCGCGGCACTGAAGCTTTCTTT. Its protein is CASSARGRGTEAFF. The rearrangement links TRBV7-9 to TRBJ1-1, with D perhaps matching TRBD1 (6 bases). The CDR3 spans 14 residues. Germline V gives CDR1 SEHNR, CDR2 FQNEAQ (reference sequence). Trimming left V 5 bases short and J 4 bases short, with 14 bases between.

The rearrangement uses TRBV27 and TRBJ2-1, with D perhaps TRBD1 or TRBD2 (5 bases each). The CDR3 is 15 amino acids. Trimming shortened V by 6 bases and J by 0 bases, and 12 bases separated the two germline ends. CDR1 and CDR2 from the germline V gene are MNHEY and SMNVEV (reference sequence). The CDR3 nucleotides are TGTGCCAGCAGAACGGGGCAGGGCTCCTACAATGAGCAGTTCTTC. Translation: CASRTGQGSYNEQFF.

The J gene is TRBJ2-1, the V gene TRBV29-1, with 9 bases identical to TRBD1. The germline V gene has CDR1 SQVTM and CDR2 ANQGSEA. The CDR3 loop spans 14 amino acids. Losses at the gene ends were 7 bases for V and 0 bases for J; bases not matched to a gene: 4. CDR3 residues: CSAGDRVSYNEQFF. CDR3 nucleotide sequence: TGCAGCGCGGGGGACAGGGTCTCCTACAATGAGCAGTTCTTC.

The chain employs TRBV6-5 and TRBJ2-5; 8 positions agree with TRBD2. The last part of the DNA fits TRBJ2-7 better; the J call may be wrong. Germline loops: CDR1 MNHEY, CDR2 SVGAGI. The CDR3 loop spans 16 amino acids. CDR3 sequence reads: CASSPRGGGFSSEQYF. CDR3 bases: TGTGCCAGCAGCCCCCGGGGGGGCGGCTTTTCAAGCGAGCAGTACTTC.

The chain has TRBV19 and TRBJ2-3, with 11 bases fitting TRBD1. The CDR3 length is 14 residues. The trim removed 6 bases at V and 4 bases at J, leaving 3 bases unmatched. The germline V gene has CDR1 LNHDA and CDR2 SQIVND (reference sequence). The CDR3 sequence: CASSRDRGSDTQYF. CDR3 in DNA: TGTGCCAGTAGCCGGGACAGGGGGTCAGATACGCAGTATTTT.

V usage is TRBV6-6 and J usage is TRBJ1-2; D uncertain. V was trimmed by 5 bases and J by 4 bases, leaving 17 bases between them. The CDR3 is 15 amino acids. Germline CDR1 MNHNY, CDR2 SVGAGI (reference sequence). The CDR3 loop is CASSTLAPSRYGYTF. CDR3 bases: TGTGCCAGCAGTACCTTGGCCCCGAGTCGCTATGGCTACACCTTC.

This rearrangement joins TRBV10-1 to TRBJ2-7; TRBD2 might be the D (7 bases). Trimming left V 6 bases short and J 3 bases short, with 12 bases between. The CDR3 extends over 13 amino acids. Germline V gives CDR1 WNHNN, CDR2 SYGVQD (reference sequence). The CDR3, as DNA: TGCGCCAGCAGATGCGGGGGCCTCTACGAGCAGTACTTC. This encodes CASRCGGLYEQYF.

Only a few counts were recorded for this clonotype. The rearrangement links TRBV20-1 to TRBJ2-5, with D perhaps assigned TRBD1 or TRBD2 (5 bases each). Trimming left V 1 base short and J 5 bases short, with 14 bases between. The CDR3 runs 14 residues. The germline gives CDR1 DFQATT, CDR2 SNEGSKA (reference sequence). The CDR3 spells CSARAVLEGETQYF. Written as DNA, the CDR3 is TGCAGTGCTAGAGCGGTACTAGAGGGGGAGACCCAGTACTTC.

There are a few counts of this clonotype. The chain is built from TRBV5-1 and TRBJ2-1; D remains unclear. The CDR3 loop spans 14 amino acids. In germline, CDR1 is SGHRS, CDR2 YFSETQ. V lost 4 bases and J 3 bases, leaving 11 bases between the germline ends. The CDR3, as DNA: TGCGCCAGCAGCCCGGCGGCCAGCTACAATGAGCAGTTCTTC. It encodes CASSPAASYNEQFF.

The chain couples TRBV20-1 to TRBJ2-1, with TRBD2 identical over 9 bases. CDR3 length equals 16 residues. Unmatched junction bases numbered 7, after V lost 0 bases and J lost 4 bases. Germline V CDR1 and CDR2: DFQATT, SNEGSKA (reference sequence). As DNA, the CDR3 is TGCAGTGCTAGAGATCGCCTAGCGGGGATTTACAATGAGCAGTTCTTC. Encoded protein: CSARDRLAGIYNEQFF.

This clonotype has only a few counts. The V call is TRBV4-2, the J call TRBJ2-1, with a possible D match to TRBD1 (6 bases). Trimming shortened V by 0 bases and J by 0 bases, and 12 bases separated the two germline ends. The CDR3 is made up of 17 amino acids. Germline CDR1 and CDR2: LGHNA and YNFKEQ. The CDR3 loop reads CASSQDWGQSSYNEQFF. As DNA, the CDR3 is TGTGCCAGCAGCCAAGACTGGGGACAAAGCTCCTACAATGAGCAGTTCTTC.

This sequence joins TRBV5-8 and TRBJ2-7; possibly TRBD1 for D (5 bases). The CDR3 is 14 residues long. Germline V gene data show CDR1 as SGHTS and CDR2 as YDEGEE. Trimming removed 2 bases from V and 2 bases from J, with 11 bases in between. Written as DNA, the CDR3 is TGTGCCAGCAGCTTTCCAGGGTCTACCTACGAGCAGTACTTC. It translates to CASSFPGSTYEQYF.

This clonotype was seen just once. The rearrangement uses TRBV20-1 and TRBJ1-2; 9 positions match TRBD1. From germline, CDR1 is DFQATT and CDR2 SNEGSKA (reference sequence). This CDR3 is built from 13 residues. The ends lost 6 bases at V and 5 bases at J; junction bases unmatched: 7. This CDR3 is CSAKQGASYGYTF. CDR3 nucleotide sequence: TGCAGTGCCAAACAGGGGGCGAGTTATGGCTACACCTTC.

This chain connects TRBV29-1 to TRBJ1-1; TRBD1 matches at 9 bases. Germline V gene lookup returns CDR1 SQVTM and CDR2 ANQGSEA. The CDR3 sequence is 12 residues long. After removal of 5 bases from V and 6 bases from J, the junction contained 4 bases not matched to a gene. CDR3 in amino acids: CSVSRTGAEAFF. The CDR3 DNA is TGCAGCGTTTCCCGGACAGGGGCTGAAGCTTTCTTT. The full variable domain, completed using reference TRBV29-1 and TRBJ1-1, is SAVISQKPSRDICQRGTSLTIQCQVDSQVTMMFWYRQQPGQSLTLIATANQGSEATYESGFVIDKFPISRPNLTFSTLTVSNMSPEDSSIYLCSVSRTGAEAFFGQGTRLTVV.

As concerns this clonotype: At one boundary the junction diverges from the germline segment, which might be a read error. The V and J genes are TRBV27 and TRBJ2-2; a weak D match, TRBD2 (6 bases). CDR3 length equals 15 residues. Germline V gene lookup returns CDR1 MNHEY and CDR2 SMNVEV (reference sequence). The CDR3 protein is CASSLSGLATGELFF. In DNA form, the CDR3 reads TGTGCCAGCAGCTTATCGGGACTTGCCACCGGGGAGCTGTTTTTT.

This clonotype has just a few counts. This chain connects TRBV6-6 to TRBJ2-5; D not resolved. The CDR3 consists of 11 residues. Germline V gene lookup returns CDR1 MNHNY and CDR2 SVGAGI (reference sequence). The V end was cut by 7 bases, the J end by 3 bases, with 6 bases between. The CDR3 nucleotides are TGTGCCAGCAAACGGGAAGAGACCCAGTACTTC. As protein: CASKREETQYF.

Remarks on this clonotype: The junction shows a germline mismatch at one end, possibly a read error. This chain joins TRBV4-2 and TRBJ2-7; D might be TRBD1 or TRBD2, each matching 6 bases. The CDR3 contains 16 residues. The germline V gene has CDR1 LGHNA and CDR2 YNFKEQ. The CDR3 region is CASSQDRRGAYYERYF. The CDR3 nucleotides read TGTGCCAGCAGCCAAGATAGGAGGGGGGCTTACTACGAGCGGTACTTC.

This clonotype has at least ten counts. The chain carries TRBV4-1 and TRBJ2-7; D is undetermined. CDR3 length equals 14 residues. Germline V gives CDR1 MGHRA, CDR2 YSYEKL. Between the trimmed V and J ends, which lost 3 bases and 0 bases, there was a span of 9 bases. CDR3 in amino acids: CASSQAESSYEQYF. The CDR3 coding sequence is TGCGCCAGCAGCCAGGCAGAGAGCTCCTACGAGCAGTACTTC.

CDR3 coding DNA: TGTGCCAGCAGTGAGCGGACAGGGGGTTCGGCAGATACGCAGTATTTT. Amino acid sequence: CASSERTGGSADTQYF. The gene calls are TRBV6-1 and TRBJ2-3; 10 bases line up with TRBD1. With 3 bases clipped from V and 4 bases from J, the junction kept 7 bases outside the gene matches. Germline CDR1 is MNHNS and CDR2 is SASEGT. This CDR3 region has 16 residues.

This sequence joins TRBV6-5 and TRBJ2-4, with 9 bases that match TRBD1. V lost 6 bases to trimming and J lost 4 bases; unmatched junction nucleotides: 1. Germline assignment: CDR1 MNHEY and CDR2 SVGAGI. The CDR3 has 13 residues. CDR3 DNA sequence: TGTGCCAGCAGACAGGGGGCTAAAAACATTCAGTACTTC. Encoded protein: CASRQGAKNIQYF.

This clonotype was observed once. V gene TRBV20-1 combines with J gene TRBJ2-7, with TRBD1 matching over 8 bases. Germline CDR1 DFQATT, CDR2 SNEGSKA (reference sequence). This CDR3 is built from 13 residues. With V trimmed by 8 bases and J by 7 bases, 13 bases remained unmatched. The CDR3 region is CSTAPTGVYEQYF. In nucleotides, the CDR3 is TGCAGTACTGCTCCGACAGGGGTGTATGAGCAGTACTTC.